What follows is one TCR beta chain and its context. The antigen remains unidentified. A second roughly 7 to 12 cycle PCR used barcoded and J-beta primers. Per-sample output comprised a minimum of 2.5 million paired-end reads containing CDR3. TCRdb recomputed calls from the 5' RACE reads with MiXCR, one row per CDR3 protein. In the table there are about 640,000 distinct CDR3 sequences, 58% of which are singletons. Donors ranged from about 6 to 95 years old and were healthy Caucasians in Russia. This sample is drawn from a study of blood T cells in healthy people across ages. Study outcomes and limitations: Researchers deemed the diversity estimates from one million T cells underestimates.

The germline V and J ends were trimmed by 6 bases and 4 bases, with 12 bases remaining between them. CDR1 is ENHRY and CDR2 is SYGVKD in the germline V gene. The CDR3 is 13 amino acids. The source is a man aged 60 to 69 in good health. The rearrangement uses TRBV10-3 and TRBJ1-2; D is unclear. The sample consisted of blood. The CDR3 sequence is CAISEGESYGYTF. In DNA, the CDR3 is TGTGCCATCAGCGAGGGAGAGAGCTATGGCTACACCTTC.